This TCR beta chain was recovered during a study of CD8+CD57+ T cells in acquired aplastic anemia listed by TCRdb under 2018. Broadly, across the study: On average, sorted CD4+ and CD8+ cells yielded 3.2 ug of extracted DNA, with a range of roughly 0.18 to 27.4 ug. CD8+CD57+ expansion was defined as frequency above the mean frequency observed in healthy subjects. The study at large found these results: Although some 28 CD8+ CDR3 sequences were shared by patients and controls, these sequences appeared highly expressed in patients and within the immunodominant clones of patients. No significant difference in CD8+ Simpson's diversity was found between patients and healthy controls (P=0.060).

On this clonotype: Its specific antigen is unknown. As the CDR3 is not closed by the conserved phenylalanine or tryptophan, this likely results from a read error.

Expansion of CD8+CD57+ cells had been shown by flow cytometry in the patients chosen for sequencing. All patients had severe acquired aplastic anemia diagnosed by International Study of Aplastic Anemia and Agranulocytosis and Camitta criteria. No patient had received any therapy when blood was sampled. The study deep-sequenced TCR repertoires of sorted CD4+ and CD8+ blood T cells from severe aplastic anemia patients and healthy subjects. Patients were enrolled under clinicaltrials.gov protocols 00001620, 01623167, 00001397, 00071045, 00081523 and 00961064 in the USA. Ficoll-Paque density gradient centrifugation was used to isolate peripheral blood mononuclear cells. CD4+ and CD8+ T cells were sorted by FACS or magnetic beads before DNA extraction. Genomic DNA served as template for TCR beta VDJ combination and CDR3 sequence profiling. An Illumina HiSeq 2000 was used for TCR repertoire sequencing. On the study's bioinformatics: TRBV/TRBJ rearrangement plots, CDR3 size and DJ length profiles, and Simpson's diversity index were used to assess repertoires. The most abundant DNA sequence in the deep sequencing data was taken as the immunodominant clone. CDR3 amino acid sequences were screened for sharing across subjects and were compared with published repertoires and the VDJdb database. TCRdb reprocessing: public reads trimmed at Q25 with fastp, clones called with MiXCR, in-frame beta chains kept. Here each entry gathers all rows of one CDR3 protein and keeps the most common genes and DNA. Here the V and J calls rest on TCRdb's processing, not on the authors' analysis. The sample table contains about 470,000 distinct CDR3 sequences; only one count was recorded for roughly a third of them. Around 0.82% of the sample lies in the top ten.

Here V drops 1 base and J drops 2 bases, and the junction holds 10 bases not matched to any gene. From a lookup of the germline V gene (reference sequence), CDR1 and CDR2 are DFQATT and SNEGSKA. Termini included, the CDR3 measures 16 amino acids. Only CDR3 DNA is held: 48 bases, read in frame from base 1. This receptor was obtained from a human donor with aplastic anemia. The sample taken for sequencing was sorted CD4+, CD8+, or CD8+CD57+ T cells (not recorded which) from PBMCs. Recombination connected TRBV20-1 to TRBJ2-5, with 7 middle bases fitting TRBD2. The bases read TGCAGTGCTAGAGGTCCCCGCGGGGGAAAACAAGAGACCCAGTACCTC. Its translation reads: CSARGPRGGKQETQYL.